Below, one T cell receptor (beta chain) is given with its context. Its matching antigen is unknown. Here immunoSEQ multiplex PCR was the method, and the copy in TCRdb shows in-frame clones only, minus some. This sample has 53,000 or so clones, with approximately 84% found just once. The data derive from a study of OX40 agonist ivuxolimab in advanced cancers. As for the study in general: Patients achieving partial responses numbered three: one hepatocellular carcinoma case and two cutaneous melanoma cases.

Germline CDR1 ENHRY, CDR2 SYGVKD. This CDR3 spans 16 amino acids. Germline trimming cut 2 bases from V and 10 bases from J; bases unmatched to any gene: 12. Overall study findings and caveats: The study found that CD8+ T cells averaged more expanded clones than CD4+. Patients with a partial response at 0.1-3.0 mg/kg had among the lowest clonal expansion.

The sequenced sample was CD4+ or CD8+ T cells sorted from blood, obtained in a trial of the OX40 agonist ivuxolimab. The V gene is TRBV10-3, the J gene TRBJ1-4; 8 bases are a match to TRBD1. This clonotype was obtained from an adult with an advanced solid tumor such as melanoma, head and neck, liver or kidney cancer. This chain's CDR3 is CAISEATGTGRGKLFF. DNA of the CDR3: TGTGCCATCAGTGAGGCAACCGGGACAGGACGTGGAAAACTGTTTTTT.